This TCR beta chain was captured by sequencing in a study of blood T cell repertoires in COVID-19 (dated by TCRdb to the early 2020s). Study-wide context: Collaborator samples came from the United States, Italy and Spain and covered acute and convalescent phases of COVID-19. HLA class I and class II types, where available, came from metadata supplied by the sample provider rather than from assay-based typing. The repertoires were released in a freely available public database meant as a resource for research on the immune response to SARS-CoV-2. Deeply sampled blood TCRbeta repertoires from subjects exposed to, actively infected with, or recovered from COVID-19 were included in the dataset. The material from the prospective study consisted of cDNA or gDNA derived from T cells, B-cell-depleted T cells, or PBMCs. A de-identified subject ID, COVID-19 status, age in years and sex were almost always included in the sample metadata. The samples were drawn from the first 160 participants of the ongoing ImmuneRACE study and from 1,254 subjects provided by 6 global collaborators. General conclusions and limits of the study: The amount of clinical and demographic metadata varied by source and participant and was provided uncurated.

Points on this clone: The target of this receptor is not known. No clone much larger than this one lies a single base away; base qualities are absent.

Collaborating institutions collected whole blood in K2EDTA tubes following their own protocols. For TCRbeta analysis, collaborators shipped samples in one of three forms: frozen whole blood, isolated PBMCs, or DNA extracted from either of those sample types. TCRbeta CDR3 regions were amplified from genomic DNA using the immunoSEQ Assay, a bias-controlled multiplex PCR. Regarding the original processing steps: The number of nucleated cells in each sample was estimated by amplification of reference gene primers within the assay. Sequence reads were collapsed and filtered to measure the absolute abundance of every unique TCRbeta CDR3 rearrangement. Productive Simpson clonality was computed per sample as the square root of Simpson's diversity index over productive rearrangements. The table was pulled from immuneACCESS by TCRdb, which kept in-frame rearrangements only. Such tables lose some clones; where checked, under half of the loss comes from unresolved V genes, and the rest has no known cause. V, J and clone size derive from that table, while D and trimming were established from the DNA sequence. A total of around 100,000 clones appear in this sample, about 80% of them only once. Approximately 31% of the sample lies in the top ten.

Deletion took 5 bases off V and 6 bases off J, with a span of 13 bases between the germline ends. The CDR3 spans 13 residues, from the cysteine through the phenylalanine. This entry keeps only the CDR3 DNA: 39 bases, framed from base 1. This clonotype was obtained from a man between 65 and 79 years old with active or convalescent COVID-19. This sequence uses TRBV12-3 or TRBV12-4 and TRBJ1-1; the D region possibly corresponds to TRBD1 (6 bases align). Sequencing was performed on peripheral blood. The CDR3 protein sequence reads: CASSPPGAPEAFF. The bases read TGTGCCAGCAGTCCCCCAGGGGCCCCTGAAGCTTTCTTT.